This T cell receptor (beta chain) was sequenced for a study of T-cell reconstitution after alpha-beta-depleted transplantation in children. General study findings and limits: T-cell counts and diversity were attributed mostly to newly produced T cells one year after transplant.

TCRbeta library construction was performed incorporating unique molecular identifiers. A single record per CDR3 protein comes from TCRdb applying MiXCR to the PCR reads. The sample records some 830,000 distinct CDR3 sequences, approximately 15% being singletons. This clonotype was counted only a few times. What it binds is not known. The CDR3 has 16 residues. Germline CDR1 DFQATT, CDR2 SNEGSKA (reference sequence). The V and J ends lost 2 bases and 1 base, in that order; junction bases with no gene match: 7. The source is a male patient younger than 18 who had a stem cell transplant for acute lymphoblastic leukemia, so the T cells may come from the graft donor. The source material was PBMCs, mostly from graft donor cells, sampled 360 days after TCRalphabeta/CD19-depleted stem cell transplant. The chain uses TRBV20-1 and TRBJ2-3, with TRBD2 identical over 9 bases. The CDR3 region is CSARRRGGEGTDTQYF. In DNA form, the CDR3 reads TGCAGTGCTAGAAGGCGGGGGGGCGAAGGCACAGATACGCAGTATTTT.